Shown below are 24 T cell receptor beta chains from a single sample sequenced in a study of response to subunit inactivated influenza vaccine. TCRdb fed the RT-PCR reads into MiXCR, producing one record per CDR3 protein. The sample has roughly 790,000 distinct CDR3 sequences, around 20% seen once. Sequenced material: PBMCs from blood, taken 5 days after vaccination. The receptors shown here come from a man aged 50-60 years who received an inactivated influenza vaccine.

The rearrangement links TRBV11-1 to TRBJ2-6; a weak D match, TRBD1 (6 bases). This CDR3 spans 18 amino acids. Trimming stripped 4 bases from V and 1 base from J, with 17 bases between. CDR1 SGHAT and CDR2 FQDESV come from the germline V gene (reference sequence). Here the CDR3 DNA reads TGTGCCAGCAGCTCCCCGGTGAACAGGGAATCTGGGGCCAACGTCCTGACTTTC. Amino acid sequence: CASSSPVNRESGANVLTF.

Remarks on this clonotype: One end of the junction varies from germline; a read error may be responsible. The chain has TRBV4-3 and TRBJ2-3; weak D call: TRBD2 (6 bases). Per the germline V gene, CDR1 is LGHNA and CDR2 is YSLEER. The CDR3 has 13 amino acids. The DNA of the CDR3 is TGCGTCAGCAGCCAGGCGGGATCACGGACGCAGTATTTT. This translates into CVSSQAGSRTQYF.

Only a few counts were recorded for this clonotype. The genes are TRBV4-3 and TRBJ2-7, with D unclear. This CDR3 has 16 amino acids. In germline, CDR1 is LGHNA, CDR2 YSLEER. V was clipped by 4 bases and J by 3 bases, with 19 bases between them. This CDR3 reads CASSPDSRAGIYEQYF. The CDR3 DNA follows: TGCGCCAGCAGCCCGGATTCCCGGGCAGGTATCTACGAGCAGTACTTC.

This rearrangement joins TRBV10-3 to TRBJ2-3; tentatively, D is TRBD1 or TRBD2 (5 bases each). This CDR3 region has 14 residues. Germline V gene sequence: CDR1 ENHRY, CDR2 SYGVKD. V lost 6 bases to trimming and J lost 2 bases, with 12 bases between them. The CDR3, as DNA: TGTGCCATCAGACACACGGGGACCACAGATACGCAGTATTTT. Protein: CAIRHTGTTDTQYF.

V usage is TRBV11-1 and J usage is TRBJ2-7; tentative D call: TRBD2 (6 bases). This CDR3 region has 15 residues. Germline loops: CDR1 SGHAT, CDR2 FQDESV (reference sequence). Trimming shortened V by 1 base and J by 3 bases, and 13 bases separated the two germline ends. The CDR3 DNA reads as TGTGCCAGCAGCTTAGGTGGGGGACTTCTCTACGAGCAGTACTTC. As protein: CASSLGGGLLYEQYF.

On this clonotype: This may be a read error, as it is one base from a much larger clone. The chain employs TRBV7-2 and TRBJ1-1; D is unresolved. This CDR3 spans 11 amino acids. Per the germline V gene, CDR1 is SGHTA and CDR2 is FQGNSA. Deletions cut 3 bases from V and 7 bases from J, with 6 bases between. CDR3: CASSLDVEAFF. The CDR3 nucleotides read TGTGCCAGCAGCTTGGACGTTGAAGCTTTCTTT.

This clonotype was observed a few times. The chain links TRBV4-3 to TRBJ2-2; no clear D gene. Per the germline V gene, CDR1 is LGHNA and CDR2 is YSLEER. Trimming pared 0 bases from V and 5 bases from J, leaving 7 bases between. The CDR3 extends over 14 amino acids. The DNA of the CDR3 is TGCGCCAGCAGCCAAGATTCGCGAACCGGGGAGCTGTTTTTT. It codes for CASSQDSRTGELFF.

This clonotype was detected only a few times. V is TRBV24-1 and J is TRBJ2-1; the D gene could be TRBD1 or TRBD2 (6 bases each). Trimming cost V 8 bases and J 8 bases, with 15 bases left between them. This CDR3 has 13 amino acids. Germline lookup yields CDR1 KGHDR and CDR2 SFDVKD. This CDR3 reads CATKKGGGDEQFF. DNA of the CDR3: TGTGCCACCAAGAAGGGGGGTGGAGATGAGCAGTTCTTC.

Only a few counts were recorded for this clonotype. J is TRBJ1-4 and V is TRBV7-2; D uncertain. Germline-derived CDR1 and CDR2 are SGHTA and FQGNSA. CDR3 size: 13 residues. The V gene lost 3 bases and the J gene lost 8 bases, with 10 bases spanning the gap. CDR3 protein: CASSFPPLEKLFF. The CDR3 DNA is TGTGCCAGCAGCTTTCCCCCCCTGGAAAAACTGTTTTTT.

The chain links TRBV7-9 to TRBJ2-7; 7 bases are shared with TRBD1. Germline CDR1 SEHNR, CDR2 FQNEAQ (reference sequence). This CDR3 region has 17 residues. The J segment lost 2 bases and the V segment lost 0 bases, leaving 10 bases of the junction unmatched. CDR3 DNA sequence: TGTGCCAGCAGCTTAGCGCCGGGACAGTTTATACCCTACGAGCAGTACTTC. Protein sequence: CASSLAPGQFIPYEQYF.

This clonotype was counted many times. The V gene is TRBV10-3, the J gene TRBJ1-2; D is unclear. CDR3 length: 14 residues. CDR1 is ENHRY and CDR2 is SYGVKD in the germline V gene. Trimming removed 6 bases at V and 8 bases at J, with 19 bases between. The CDR3 sequence: CAIRASIRSEGYTF. The CDR3 nucleotides are TGTGCCATCAGGGCCTCCATTAGGTCGGAAGGCTACACCTTC.

This CDR3 is CSARIGTGRGRNQPQHF. Written as DNA, the CDR3 is TGCAGTGCCCGGATCGGGACAGGTAGGGGAAGGAATCAGCCCCAGCATTTT. This chain joins TRBV20-1 and TRBJ1-5, with 8 bases matching TRBD1. The CDR3 consists of 17 residues. With 6 bases clipped from V and 4 bases from J, the junction kept 17 bases outside the gene matches. The germline V gene encodes CDR1 DFQATT and CDR2 SNEGSKA (reference sequence).

CDR3 coding DNA: TGTGCCATCAGTGATTTGGGTGAATCTTCCTACGAGCAGTACTTC. It specifies CAISDLGESSYEQYF. The chain links TRBV10-3 to TRBJ2-7; D is unclear. V shed 3 bases and J shed 1 base, with 13 bases lying between them. Germline V CDR1 and CDR2: ENHRY, SYGVKD. CDR3 length: 15 residues.

In the case of this clonotype: Mismatch with germline at one junction end may stem from a read error. The chain recombines TRBV12-3 or TRBV12-4 with TRBJ2-7; 9 bases map to TRBD2. CDR3 length: 13 amino acids. DNA for the CDR3: TGTGCCAGCAGTTTAGGTTCCGGGACTAGCTCGTTCTTC. This sequence encodes CASSLGSGTSSFF.

V is TRBV11-2 and J is TRBJ2-2; D unresolved. The CDR3 runs to 15 residues. CDR1 SGHAT and CDR2 FQNNGV come from the germline V gene. Trimming stripped 5 bases from V and 2 bases from J, with 12 bases between. CDR3 amino acids: CASSPTGRNTGELFF. In DNA form, the CDR3 reads TGTGCCAGCAGCCCTACCGGTAGAAACACCGGGGAGCTGTTTTTT.

This clonotype was recorded at least ten times. V and J are TRBV7-2 and TRBJ2-3, with 10 nucleotides matching TRBD2. V lost 2 bases and J lost 8; bases outside the gene matches: 7. This CDR3 comprises 15 residues. CDR1 and CDR2 (germline): SGHTA, FQGNSA. CDR3 loop: CASSLSGRALSTQYF. The CDR3 bases are TGTGCCAGCAGCTTAAGCGGGAGGGCCCTCAGTACGCAGTATTTT.

This clonotype was counted only a few times. This rearrangement joins TRBV12-3 or TRBV12-4 to TRBJ2-5; 9 nucleotides match TRBD2. The J segment lost 4 bases and the V segment lost 0 bases, leaving 9 bases of the junction unmatched. The CDR3 has 17 amino acids. CDR3 nucleotides: TGTGCCAGCAGTTTAGCCTATCTAGCGGGAAAGGTAGAGACCCAGTACTTC. Amino acids: CASSLAYLAGKVETQYF.

This clonotype was detected a few times. The chain has TRBV28 and TRBJ1-1, with 8 positions matching TRBD1. CDR3 length: 18 residues. J lost 4 bases, V lost 7 bases, and 20 bases had no gene match. Germline values: CDR1 MDHEN, CDR2 SYDVKM. The CDR3, as DNA: TGTGCCAGCACCCCAAGAGGTGACAGGGGACGGACGCCCACTGAAGCTTTCTTT. Protein sequence: CASTPRGDRGRTPTEAFF.

J is TRBJ2-3 and V is TRBV20-1; 9 nucleotides agree with TRBD1. J gave up 3 bases and V 0 bases, and 4 bases lay outside the gene matches. Germline V gene sequence: CDR1 DFQATT, CDR2 SNEGSKA (reference sequence). This CDR3 has 15 residues. The CDR3 nucleotides read TGCAGTGCTAGAGAGCCGGGACAGGGTACAGATACGCAGTATTTT. Its translation is CSAREPGQGTDTQYF.

This clonotype was counted between two and nine times. This chain uses TRBV20-1 with TRBJ2-2; 7 nucleotides match TRBD2. V was pared by 7 bases and J by 7 bases, with 6 bases of the junction left unmatched. The CDR3 loop spans 12 amino acids. CDR1 and CDR2 from the germline V gene are DFQATT and SNEGSKA (reference sequence). CDR3 nucleotides: TGCAGTGGGGACTACACCGACGGGGAGCTGTTTTTT. This codes for CSGDYTDGELFF.

This clonotype was seen a few times. This rearrangement joins TRBV7-2 to TRBJ1-5; 8 bases align to TRBD1. CDR3 size: 16 residues. V gave up 5 bases and J gave up 2 bases; unmatched junction bases: 8. Per germline, CDR1 SGHTA and CDR2 FQGNSA. The CDR3 loop reads CASSPRTGSGNQPQHF. The CDR3 nucleotides are TGTGCCAGCAGCCCCCGGACAGGGTCGGGCAATCAGCCCCAGCATTTT. Based on the CDR3 plus reference TRBV7-2 and TRBJ1-5, the full variable domain is GAGVSQSPSNKVTEKGKDVELRCDPISGHTALYWYRQSLGQGLEFLIYFQGNSAPDKSGLPSDRFSAERTGGSVSTLTIQRTQQEDSAVYLCASSPRTGSGNQPQHFGDGTRLSIL.

This clonotype was counted a few times. This chain connects TRBV5-1 to TRBJ1-2; weak D call: TRBD1 (5 bases). The length of the CDR3 is 12 residues. Looked up from germline, CDR1 is SGHRS and CDR2 is YFSETQ. With 4 bases removed from V and 6 bases from J, the gap between germline ends came to 10 bases. The CDR3 protein is CASSPGPHGYTF. DNA of the CDR3: TGCGCCAGCAGCCCGGGACCCCATGGCTACACCTTC.

The chain combines TRBV6-2 or TRBV6-3 with TRBJ2-2; D not resolved. CDR1 and CDR2 from the germline V gene are MNHEY and SVGEGT. CDR3 length: 17 residues. V lost 2 bases and J 0 bases, leaving 13 bases between the germline ends. The CDR3 loop reads CASSYRSRPTNTGELFF. The CDR3 bases are TGTGCCAGCAGTTACCGTAGCAGGCCTACGAACACCGGGGAGCTGTTTTTT.

This clonotype was detected a few times. The DNA for the CDR3 is TGCAGTGCTAATAAAAGCAATCAGCCCCAGCATTTT. Translating it yields CSANKSNQPQHF. The chain recombines TRBV20-1 with TRBJ1-5, with D unclear. The ends were cut back, 4 bases at V and 1 base at J, with 5 bases in the middle. The germline CDR1 and CDR2 sequences are DFQATT and SNEGSKA (reference sequence). The CDR3 totals 12 residues.